The following is a T cell receptor beta chain sequence with its context. The antigen remains unidentified. The record originates from a study of identical twins. Study-level points and caveats: Conclusions leaned on cross-sectional statistical analysis and did not track the same donors over time. Sharing of beta out-of-frame sequences by twins showed a weaker excess.

The authors used template switching to add a universal primer site and gave cDNA unique molecular identifiers. TCRdb re-called the 5' RACE reads through MiXCR, storing one row per CDR3 protein. The sample has 350,000 to 600,000 distinct CDR3 sequences; 13% to 15% are singletons. This CDR3 is 15 amino acids long. Germline V gene lookup returns CDR1 LGHDT and CDR2 YNNKEL (reference sequence). Deletions cut 2 bases from V and 0 bases from J, with 10 bases between. The same specimen was also included in a second study, on yellow fever vaccine responses in identical twins. That source reports: Convergence reportedly seemed to mark part of the twins' vaccine T cell response, with personalization marking the rest.

The receptor was derived from a woman aged 18-29 years in good health. The material sequenced was CD4+ T cells sorted from blood. The chain uses TRBV3-1 and TRBJ1-2, with D perhaps matching TRBD1 (6 bases). This CDR3 reads CASSQYRAANYGYTF. CDR3 nucleotides: TGTGCCAGCAGCCAATACAGGGCAGCTAACTATGGCTACACCTTC.